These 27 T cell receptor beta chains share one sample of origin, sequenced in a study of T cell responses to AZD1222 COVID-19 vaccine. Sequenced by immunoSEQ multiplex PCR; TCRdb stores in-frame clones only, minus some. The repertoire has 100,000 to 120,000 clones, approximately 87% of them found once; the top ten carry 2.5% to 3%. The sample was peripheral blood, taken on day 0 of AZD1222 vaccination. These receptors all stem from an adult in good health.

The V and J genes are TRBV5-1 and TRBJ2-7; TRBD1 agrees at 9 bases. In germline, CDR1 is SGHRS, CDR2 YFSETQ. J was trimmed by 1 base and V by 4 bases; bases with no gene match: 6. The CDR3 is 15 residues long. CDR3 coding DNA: TGCGCCAGCAGCGGGACAGGGTTGAAGTCCTACGAGCAGTACTTC. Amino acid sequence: CASSGTGLKSYEQYF.

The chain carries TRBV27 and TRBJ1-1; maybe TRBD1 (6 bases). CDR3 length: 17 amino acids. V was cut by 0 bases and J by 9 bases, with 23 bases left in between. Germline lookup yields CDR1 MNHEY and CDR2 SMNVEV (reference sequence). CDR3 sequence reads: CASSLSPHLGRTDKAFF. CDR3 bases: TGTGCCAGCAGTTTATCTCCTCATCTGGGGCGGACAGATAAAGCTTTCTTT.

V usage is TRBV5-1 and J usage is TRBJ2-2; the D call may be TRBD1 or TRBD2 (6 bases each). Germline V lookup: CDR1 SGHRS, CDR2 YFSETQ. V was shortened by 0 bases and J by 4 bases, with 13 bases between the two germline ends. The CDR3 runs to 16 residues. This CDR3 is CASSLAQGGGTGELFF. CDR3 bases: TGCGCCAGCAGCTTGGCCCAAGGGGGAGGCACCGGGGAGCTGTTTTTT.

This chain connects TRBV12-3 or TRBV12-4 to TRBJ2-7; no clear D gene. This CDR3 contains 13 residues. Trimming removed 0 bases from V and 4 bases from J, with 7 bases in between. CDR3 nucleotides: TGTGCCAGCAGTTTAGCGCCCGAATACGAGCAGTACTTC. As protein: CASSLAPEYEQYF.

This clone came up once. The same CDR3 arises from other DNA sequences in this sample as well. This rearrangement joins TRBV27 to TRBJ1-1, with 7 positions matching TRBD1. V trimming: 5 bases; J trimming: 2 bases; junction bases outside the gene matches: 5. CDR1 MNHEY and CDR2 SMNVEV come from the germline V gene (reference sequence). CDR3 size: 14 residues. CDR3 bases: TGTGCCAGCAGTGCCGGGACAGTTAACACTGAAGCTTTCTTT. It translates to CASSAGTVNTEAFF.

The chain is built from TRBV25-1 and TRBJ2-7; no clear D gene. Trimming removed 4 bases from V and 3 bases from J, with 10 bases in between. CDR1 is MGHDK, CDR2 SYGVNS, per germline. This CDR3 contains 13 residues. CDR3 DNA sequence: TGTGCCAGCAGTGCCGGTATACTCTACGAGCAGTACTTC. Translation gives CASSAGILYEQYF.

CDR3 DNA: TGTGCCAGCATAGGAGGGGATTACGAGCAGTACTTC. Translation: CASIGGDYEQYF. This chain connects TRBV2 to TRBJ2-7; TRBD2 is a possible D gene (6 bases). Trimming stripped 7 bases from V and 4 bases from J, with 11 bases between. The CDR3 totals 12 residues. The V gene's germline CDR1 is SNHLY and CDR2 FYNNEI.

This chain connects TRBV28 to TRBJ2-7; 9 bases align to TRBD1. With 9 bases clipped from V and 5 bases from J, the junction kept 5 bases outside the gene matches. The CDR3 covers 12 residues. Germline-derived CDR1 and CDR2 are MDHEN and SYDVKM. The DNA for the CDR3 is TGTGCCAGGGGGACAGGGAACCACGAGCAGTACTTC. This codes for CARGTGNHEQYF.

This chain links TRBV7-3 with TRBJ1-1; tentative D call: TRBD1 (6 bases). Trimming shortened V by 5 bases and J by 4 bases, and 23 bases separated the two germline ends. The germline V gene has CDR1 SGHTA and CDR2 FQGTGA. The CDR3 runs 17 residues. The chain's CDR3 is CASSPGAGGVRGTEAFF. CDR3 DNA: TGTGCCAGCAGCCCGGGGGCCGGCGGAGTGAGAGGCACTGAAGCTTTCTTT.

CDR3 loop: CASSVKAGGNTIYF. CDR3 bases: TGTGCCAGCAGCGTCAAGGCAGGGGGAAACACCATATATTTT. V gene TRBV21-1 combines with J gene TRBJ1-3; TRBD1, the D gene given by the table, was not confirmed from the DNA. TRBV21-1 counts as a pseudogene. There are 14 residues in the CDR3.

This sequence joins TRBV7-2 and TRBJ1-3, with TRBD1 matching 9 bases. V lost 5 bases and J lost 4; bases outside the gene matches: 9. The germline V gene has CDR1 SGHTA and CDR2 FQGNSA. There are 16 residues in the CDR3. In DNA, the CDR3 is TGTGCCAGCAGCGCAAGGGACAGGGCATCAGGAAACACCATATATTTT. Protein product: CASSARDRASGNTIYF.

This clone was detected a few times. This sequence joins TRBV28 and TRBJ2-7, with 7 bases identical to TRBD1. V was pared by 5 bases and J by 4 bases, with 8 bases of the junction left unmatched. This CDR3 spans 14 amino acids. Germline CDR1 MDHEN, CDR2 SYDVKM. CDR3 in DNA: TGTGCCAGCAGTATAGGGGGCTCCCTTTACGAGCAGTACTTC. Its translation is CASSIGGSLYEQYF.

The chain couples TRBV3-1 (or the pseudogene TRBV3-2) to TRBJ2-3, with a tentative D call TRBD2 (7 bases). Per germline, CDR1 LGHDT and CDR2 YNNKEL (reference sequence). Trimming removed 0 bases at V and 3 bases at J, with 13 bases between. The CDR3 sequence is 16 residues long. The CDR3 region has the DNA TGTGCCAGCAGCCAAGACTGGGGGGGCCGGACAGATACGCAGTATTTT. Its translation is CASSQDWGGRTDTQYF.

DNA of the CDR3: TGTGCCAGCAGATCCCCAGGGGGTGGCAATCAGCCCCAGCATTTT. Protein: CASRSPGGGNQPQHF. This chain links TRBV28 with TRBJ1-5, with 7 bases that match TRBD1. The V segment lost 6 bases and the J segment 2 bases; nucleotides outside the gene matches: 7. In germline, CDR1 is MDHEN, CDR2 SYDVKM. The CDR3 covers 15 residues.

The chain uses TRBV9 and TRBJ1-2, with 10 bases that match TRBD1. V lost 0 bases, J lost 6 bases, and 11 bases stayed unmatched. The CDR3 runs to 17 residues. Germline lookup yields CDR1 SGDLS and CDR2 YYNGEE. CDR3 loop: CASSVGTVRTGGHGYTF. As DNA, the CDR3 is TGTGCCAGCAGCGTAGGGACAGTTCGGACAGGGGGTCATGGCTACACCTTC.

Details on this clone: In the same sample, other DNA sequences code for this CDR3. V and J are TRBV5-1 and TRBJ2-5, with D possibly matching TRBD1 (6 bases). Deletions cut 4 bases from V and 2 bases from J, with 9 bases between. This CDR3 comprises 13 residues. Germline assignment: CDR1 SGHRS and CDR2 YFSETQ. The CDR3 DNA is TGCGCCAGCAGCCCCGGGACACAAGAGACCCAGTACTTC. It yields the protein CASSPGTQETQYF.

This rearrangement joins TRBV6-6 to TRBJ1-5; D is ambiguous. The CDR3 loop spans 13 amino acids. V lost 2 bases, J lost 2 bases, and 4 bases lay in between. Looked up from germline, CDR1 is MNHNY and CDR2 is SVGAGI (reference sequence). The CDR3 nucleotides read TGTGCCAGCAGTTACGTCGGCAATCAGCCCCAGCATTTT. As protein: CASSYVGNQPQHF.

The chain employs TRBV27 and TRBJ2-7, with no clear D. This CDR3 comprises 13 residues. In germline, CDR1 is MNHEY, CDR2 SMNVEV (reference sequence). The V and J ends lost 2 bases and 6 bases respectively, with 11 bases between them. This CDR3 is CASSLITKGEQYF. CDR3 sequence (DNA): TGTGCCAGCAGTTTAATCACCAAGGGCGAGCAGTACTTC.

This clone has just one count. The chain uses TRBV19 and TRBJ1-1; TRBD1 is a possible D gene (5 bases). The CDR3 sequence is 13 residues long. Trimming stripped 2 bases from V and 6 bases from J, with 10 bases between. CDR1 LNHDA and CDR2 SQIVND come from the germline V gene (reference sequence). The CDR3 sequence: CASSITRVAEAFF. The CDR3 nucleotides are TGTGCCAGTAGTATAACCAGGGTCGCTGAAGCTTTCTTT. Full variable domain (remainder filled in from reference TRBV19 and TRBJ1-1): DGGITQSPKYLFRKEGQNVTLSCEQNLNHDAMYWYRQDPGQGLRLIYYSQIVNDFQKGDIAEGYSVSREKKESFPLTVTSAQKNPTAFYLCASSITRVAEAFFGQGTRLTVV.

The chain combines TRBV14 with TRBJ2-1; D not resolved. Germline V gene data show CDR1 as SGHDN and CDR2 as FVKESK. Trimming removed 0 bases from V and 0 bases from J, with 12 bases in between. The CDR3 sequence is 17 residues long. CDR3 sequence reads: CASSQEAGRYSYNEQFF. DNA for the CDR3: TGTGCCAGCAGCCAAGAAGCCGGGCGATACTCCTACAATGAGCAGTTCTTC.

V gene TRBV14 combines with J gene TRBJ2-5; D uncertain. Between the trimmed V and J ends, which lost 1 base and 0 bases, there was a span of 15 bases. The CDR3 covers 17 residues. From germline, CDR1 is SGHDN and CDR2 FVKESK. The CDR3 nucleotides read TGTGCCAGCAGCCAAGTATCGCCAGACCGGTACCAAGAGACCCAGTACTTC. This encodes CASSQVSPDRYQETQYF.

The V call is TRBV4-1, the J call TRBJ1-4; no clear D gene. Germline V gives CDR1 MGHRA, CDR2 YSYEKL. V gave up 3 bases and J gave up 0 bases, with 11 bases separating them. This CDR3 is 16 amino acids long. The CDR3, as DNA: TGCGCCAGCAGCCACCGCGCAGGTGCAACTAATGAAAAACTGTTTTTT. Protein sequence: CASSHRAGATNEKLFF.

The CDR3 here is CASSESGFTNEQFF. The CDR3, as DNA: TGTGCCAGCAGTGAATCTGGGTTTACCAATGAGCAGTTCTTC. The rearrangement joins TRBV6-1 to TRBJ2-1; D is undetermined. Trimming took 2 bases from V and 6 from J, leaving 11 bases between them. This CDR3 is 14 amino acids long. Per germline, CDR1 MNHNS and CDR2 SASEGT.

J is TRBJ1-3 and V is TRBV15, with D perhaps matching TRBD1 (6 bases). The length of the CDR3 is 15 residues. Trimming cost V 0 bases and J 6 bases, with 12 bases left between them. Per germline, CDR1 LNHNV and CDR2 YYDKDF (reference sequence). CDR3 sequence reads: CATSRDQGMENTIYF. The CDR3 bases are TGTGCCACCAGCAGAGATCAGGGGATGGAAAACACCATATATTTT.

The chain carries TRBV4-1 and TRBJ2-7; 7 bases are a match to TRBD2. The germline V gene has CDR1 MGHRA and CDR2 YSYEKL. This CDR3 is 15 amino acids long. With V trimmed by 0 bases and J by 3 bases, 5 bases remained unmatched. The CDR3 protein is CASSQDWQRGYEQYF. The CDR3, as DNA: TGCGCCAGCAGCCAAGATTGGCAGCGGGGCTACGAGCAGTACTTC.

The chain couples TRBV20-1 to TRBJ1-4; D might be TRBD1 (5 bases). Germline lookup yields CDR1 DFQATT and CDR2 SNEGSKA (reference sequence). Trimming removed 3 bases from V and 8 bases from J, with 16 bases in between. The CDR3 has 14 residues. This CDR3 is CSASSDSGYEKLFF. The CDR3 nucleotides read TGCAGTGCTAGTTCCGACAGCGGATACGAAAAACTGTTTTTT.

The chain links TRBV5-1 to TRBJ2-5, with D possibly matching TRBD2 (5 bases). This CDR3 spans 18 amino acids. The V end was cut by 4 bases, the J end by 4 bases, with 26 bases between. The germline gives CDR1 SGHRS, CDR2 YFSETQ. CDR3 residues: CASSPGLLPAGSGETQYF. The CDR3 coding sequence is TGCGCCAGCAGCCCAGGCCTTCTCCCCGCGGGTTCGGGAGAGACCCAGTACTTC.